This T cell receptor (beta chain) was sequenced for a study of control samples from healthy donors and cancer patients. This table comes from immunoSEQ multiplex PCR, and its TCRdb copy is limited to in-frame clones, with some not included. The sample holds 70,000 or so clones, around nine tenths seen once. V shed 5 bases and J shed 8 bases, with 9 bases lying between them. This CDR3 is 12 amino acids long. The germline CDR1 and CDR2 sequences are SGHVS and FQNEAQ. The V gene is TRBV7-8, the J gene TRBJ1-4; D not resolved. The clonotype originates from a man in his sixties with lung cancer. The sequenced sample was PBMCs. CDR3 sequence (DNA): TGTGCCAGCAGCCTTCAGTTCGAAAAACTGTTTTTT. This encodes CASSLQFEKLFF.